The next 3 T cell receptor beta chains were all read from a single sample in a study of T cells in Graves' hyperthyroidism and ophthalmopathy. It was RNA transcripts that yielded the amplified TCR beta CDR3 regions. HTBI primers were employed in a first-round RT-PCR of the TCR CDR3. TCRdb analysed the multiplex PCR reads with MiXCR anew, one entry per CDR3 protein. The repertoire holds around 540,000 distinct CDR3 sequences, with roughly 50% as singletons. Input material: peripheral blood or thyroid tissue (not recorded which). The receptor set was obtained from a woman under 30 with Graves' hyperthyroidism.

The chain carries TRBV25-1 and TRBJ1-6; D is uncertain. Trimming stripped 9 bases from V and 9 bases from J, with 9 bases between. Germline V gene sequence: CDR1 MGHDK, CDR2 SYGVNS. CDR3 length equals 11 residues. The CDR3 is CASYAVSPLHF. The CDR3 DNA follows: TGTGCCAGTTACGCAGTTTCACCCCTCCACTTT.

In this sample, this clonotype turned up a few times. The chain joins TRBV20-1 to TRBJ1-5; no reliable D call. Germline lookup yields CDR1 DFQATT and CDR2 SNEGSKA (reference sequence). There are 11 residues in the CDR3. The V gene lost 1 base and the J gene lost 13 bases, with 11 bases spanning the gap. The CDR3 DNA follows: TGCAGTGCTAGAGGCAACAGAGGACAGCATTTT. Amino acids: CSARGNRGQHF.

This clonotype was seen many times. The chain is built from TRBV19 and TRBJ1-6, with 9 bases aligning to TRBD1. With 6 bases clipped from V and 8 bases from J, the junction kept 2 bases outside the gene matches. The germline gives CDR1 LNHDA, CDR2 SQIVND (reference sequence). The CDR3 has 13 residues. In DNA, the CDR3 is TGTGCCAGTAGCTGGACAGGGGATTCACCCCTCCACTTT. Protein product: CASSWTGDSPLHF.